Listed below are T cell receptor beta chains from one sample, sequenced in a study of regulatory T cells in long-lasting Graves disease. TCRdb passed the multiplex PCR reads through MiXCR, listing each CDR3 protein once. Seen here are roughly 420,000 distinct CDR3 sequences, around 15% observed once, and the top ten hold more than 15%. These same records also appear under a second study, on T cells in Graves' hyperthyroidism and ophthalmopathy.

The starting material was peripheral blood mononuclear cells (PBMCs), obtained at new diagnosis, from a patient treated with antithyroid drugs. All receptors derive from a woman in her 50s with Graves disease. Both conserved end residues are part of each CDR3. The D gene is left open where the match is weak. Part of the rows lack a size; the others show once, few, many or a class for expanded clones.

V gene: TRBV19; D gene: TRBD1; J gene: TRBJ1-1; clone size: few; CDR3 DNA: TGTGCCAGTACCGACAGGGGTTGGACTGAAGCTTTCTTT; CDR3 protein: CASTDRGWTEAFF
V gene: TRBV5-1; D gene: TRBD2; J gene: TRBJ2-1; clone size: few; CDR3 DNA: TGCGCCAGCAGCTTAACCGGGACTAGCGGGAGTAAAGGCTCCTACAATGAGCAGTTCTTC; CDR3 protein: CASSLTGTSGSKGSYNEQFF
V gene: TRBV5-1; D gene: TRBD2; J gene: TRBJ2-7; clone size: many; CDR3 DNA: TGCGCCAGCAGCTCGTCGGATAGCGGGAGATACGAGCAGTACTTC; CDR3 protein: CASSSSDSGRYEQYF
V gene: TRBV9; D gene: .; J gene: TRBJ2-1; clone size: few; CDR3 DNA: TGTGCCAGCAGCGTAGTAGAGACCGAGCAGTTCTTC; CDR3 protein: CASSVVETEQFF
V gene: TRBV10-3; D gene: TRBD1; J gene: TRBJ2-7; clone size: .; CDR3 DNA: TGTGCCATCAGGACAGGGGGCGGAACAGCCTACGAGCAGTACTTC; CDR3 protein: CAIRTGGGTAYEQYF
V gene: TRBV5-6; D gene: .; J gene: TRBJ2-3; clone size: .; CDR3 DNA: TGTGCCAGCAGCTTCGGTTTAGCCCACCTGGGCACAGATACGCAGTATTTT; CDR3 protein: CASSFGLAHLGTDTQYF
V gene: TRBV5-1; D gene: .; J gene: TRBJ1-5; clone size: .; CDR3 DNA: TGCGCCAGCAGCCAAGGCCAGGGGAGCAATCAGCCCCAGCATTTT; CDR3 protein: CASSQGQGSNQPQHF
V gene: TRBV6-2/TRBV6-3; D gene: TRBD2; J gene: TRBJ2-1; clone size: .; CDR3 DNA: TGTGCCAGCAGTGAAATAGGAGGCACTAGCGGGAGGCCGAATGAGCAGTTCTTC; CDR3 protein: CASSEIGGTSGRPNEQFF
V gene: TRBV29-1; D gene: .; J gene: TRBJ1-1; clone size: many; CDR3 DNA: TGCAGCGTTGGACAGACGAACACTGAAGCTTTCTTT; CDR3 protein: CSVGQTNTEAFF
V gene: TRBV7-9; D gene: .; J gene: TRBJ2-2; clone size: many; CDR3 DNA: TGTGCCAGCAGCTTAGCCCCCCTCGGCACCGGGGAGCTGTTTTTT; CDR3 protein: CASSLAPLGTGELFF
V gene: TRBV9; D gene: TRBD1; J gene: TRBJ1-1; clone size: many; CDR3 DNA: TGTGCCAGCAGCGTAGCTTCGGGGACAGGGGGCGGTCGGGACACTGAAGCTTTCTTT; CDR3 protein: CASSVASGTGGGRDTEAFF
V gene: TRBV18; D gene: .; J gene: TRBJ2-1; clone size: many; CDR3 DNA: TGTGCCAGCTCACCACCTAGTGGCTCCTACAATGAGCAGTTCTTC; CDR3 protein: CASSPPSGSYNEQFF
V gene: TRBV4-1; D gene: .; J gene: TRBJ1-5; clone size: few; CDR3 DNA: TGCGCCAGCAGCCAAGTTCTGCAGGGCAATCAGCCCCAGCATTTT; CDR3 protein: CASSQVLQGNQPQHF
V gene: TRBV12-3/TRBV12-4; D gene: .; J gene: TRBJ1-1; clone size: many; CDR3 DNA: TGTGCCAGCATGGACCGGGACCGCACTGAAGCTTTCTTT; CDR3 protein: CASMDRDRTEAFF
V gene: TRBV6-1; D gene: TRBD2; J gene: TRBJ2-7; clone size: many; CDR3 DNA: TGTGCCAACAGGGAAGGGACTAGCGGGAGACTTTACTACGAGCAGTACTTC; CDR3 protein: CANREGTSGRLYYEQYF
V gene: TRBV12-3/TRBV12-4; D gene: TRBD1; J gene: TRBJ2-7; clone size: few; CDR3 DNA: TGTGCCAGCAGTTTTTACTCTCGTCTCGGGGACAGGGGCTACGAGCAGTACTTC; CDR3 protein: CASSFYSRLGDRGYEQYF
V gene: TRBV29-1; D gene: .; J gene: TRBJ2-7; clone size: .; CDR3 DNA: TGCAGCGTCATAAACTCTGGAGACGAGCAGTACTTC; CDR3 protein: CSVINSGDEQYF
V gene: TRBV4-2; D gene: .; J gene: TRBJ2-7; clone size: many; CDR3 DNA: TGTGCCAGCAGCCAAGAGTCTACAGTCCACGAGCAGTACTTC; CDR3 protein: CASSQESTVHEQYF
V gene: TRBV13; D gene: .; J gene: TRBJ2-7; clone size: many; CDR3 DNA: TGTGCCAGCAGCTTGGGCAGGGGAGACTACGAGCAGTACTTC; CDR3 protein: CASSLGRGDYEQYF
V gene: TRBV18; D gene: .; J gene: TRBJ2-7; clone size: .; CDR3 DNA: TGTGCCAGCTCACCACCTATGGTTTGGCCCGGGACGTACGAGCAGTACTTC; CDR3 protein: CASSPPMVWPGTYEQYF
V gene: TRBV29-1; D gene: .; J gene: TRBJ2-2; clone size: .; CDR3 DNA: TGCAGCGTTGCCGCGACAGGGAACACCGGGGAGCTGTTTTTT; CDR3 protein: CSVAATGNTGELFF
V gene: TRBV5-1; D gene: TRBD2; J gene: TRBJ2-7; clone size: few; CDR3 DNA: TGCGCCAGCAGCTTGGCTACCGGGACTAGTGACTACGAGCAGTACTTC; CDR3 protein: CASSLATGTSDYEQYF
V gene: TRBV7-2; D gene: .; J gene: TRBJ1-5; clone size: many; CDR3 DNA: TGTGCCAGCAGCTTAGACGGGCGTCAGCCCCAGCATTTT; CDR3 protein: CASSLDGRQPQHF
V gene: TRBV18; D gene: .; J gene: TRBJ2-7; clone size: many; CDR3 DNA: TGTGCCAGCTCCCAGGGCCGGGGAGACGAGCAGTACTTC; CDR3 protein: CASSQGRGDEQYF
V gene: TRBV18; D gene: .; J gene: TRBJ1-1; clone size: once; CDR3 DNA: TGTGCCAGCTCACGTCTGAACGGAGCCCTAGGGGACACTGAAGCTTTCTTT; CDR3 protein: CASSRLNGALGDTEAFF
V gene: TRBV28; D gene: .; J gene: TRBJ1-5; clone size: .; CDR3 DNA: TGTGCCAGCAGAGGACAGTTCAATCAGCCCCAGCATTTT; CDR3 protein: CASRGQFNQPQHF
V gene: TRBV6-1; D gene: .; J gene: TRBJ2-6; clone size: .; CDR3 DNA: TGTGCCAGTAGACAGGCGTGGGCTGGGGCCAACGTCCTGACTTTC; CDR3 protein: CASRQAWAGANVLTF
V gene: TRBV9; D gene: .; J gene: TRBJ2-5; clone size: .; CDR3 DNA: TGTGCCAGCAGCGTAGGGGGGCCGGGGGAGACCCAGTACTTC; CDR3 protein: CASSVGGPGETQYF
V gene: TRBV18; D gene: TRBD2; J gene: TRBJ2-1; clone size: .; CDR3 DNA: TGTGCCAGCTCACCACCGGCACTAGCGGGAGGGGGTGAGCAGTTCTTC; CDR3 protein: CASSPPALAGGGEQFF
V gene: TRBV5-1; D gene: .; J gene: TRBJ2-1; clone size: many; CDR3 DNA: TGCGCCAGCAGCTTGCCCGGGTCCGGGACTCGGAGGTACAATGAGCAGTTCTTC; CDR3 protein: CASSLPGSGTRRYNEQFF
V gene: TRBV28; D gene: .; J gene: TRBJ1-2; clone size: many; CDR3 DNA: TGTGCCAGCAGTTTTCAGGGCTGGAGGTATGGCTACACCTTC; CDR3 protein: CASSFQGWRYGYTF
V gene: TRBV2; D gene: TRBD2; J gene: TRBJ2-3; clone size: many; CDR3 DNA: TGTGCCACACTAGCGGAGGTCACAGATACGCAGTATTTT; CDR3 protein: CATLAEVTDTQYF
V gene: TRBV7-3; D gene: .; J gene: TRBJ1-4; clone size: few; CDR3 DNA: TGTGCCAGCAGCAGCGGACGAAACGAAAAACTGTTTTTT; CDR3 protein: CASSSGRNEKLFF
V gene: TRBV7-8; D gene: TRBD2; J gene: TRBJ2-1; clone size: many; CDR3 DNA: TGTGCCAGCAGCTTAGCGAGGGGGACTAGCGGGAGGGCCTACAATGAGCAGTTCTTC; CDR3 protein: CASSLARGTSGRAYNEQFF
V gene: TRBV29-1; D gene: TRBD2; J gene: TRBJ2-1; clone size: .; CDR3 DNA: TGCAGCACTCGGACCAGTGGGACTAGCGGGACCGAGCAGTTCTTC; CDR3 protein: CSTRTSGTSGTEQFF
V gene: TRBV6-5; D gene: .; J gene: TRBJ1-1; clone size: .; CDR3 DNA: TGTGCCAGCAGTTACCGGGAGAGTAGGGATCGTCGAACTGAAGCTTTCTTT; CDR3 protein: CASSYRESRDRRTEAFF
V gene: TRBV3-1; D gene: .; J gene: TRBJ1-2; clone size: many; CDR3 DNA: TGTGCCAGCAGCCAAAGTAGGGTAATGGGCGGCTACACCTTC; CDR3 protein: CASSQSRVMGGYTF
V gene: TRBV30; D gene: .; J gene: TRBJ1-1; clone size: few; CDR3 DNA: TGTGCCTGGAGCCCCAGAGGGTCCTTTGAAGCTTTCTTT; CDR3 protein: CAWSPRGSFEAFF
V gene: TRBV7-3; D gene: .; J gene: TRBJ2-3; clone size: many; CDR3 DNA: TGTGCCAGCAGCTTAGTTCTTACAGCGGGCGATACGCAGTATTTT; CDR3 protein: CASSLVLTAGDTQYF
V gene: TRBV28; D gene: TRBD1; J gene: TRBJ1-5; clone size: many; CDR3 DNA: TGTGCCAGCACCATCCCGGACAGGGCAAATCAGCCCCAGCATTTT; CDR3 protein: CASTIPDRANQPQHF
V gene: TRBV2; D gene: .; J gene: TRBJ2-1; clone size: many; CDR3 DNA: TGTGCCAGCAGTGTATGGGTAGCGGATGAGCAGTTCTTC; CDR3 protein: CASSVWVADEQFF